This T cell receptor beta chain appears in the sequencing data of a study of CD8 T cells in Susac syndrome. RNA amounts of about 0.5 to 1 ug underwent reverse transcription with random hexamers. TCR beta CDR3 was amplified by immunoSEQ covering 54 Vbeta and 13 Jbeta. TCRdb reprocessed the immunoSEQ multiplex PCR reads with MiXCR, giving one entry per CDR3 protein. This table holds 71,000 or so distinct CDR3 sequences, just over 90% found once. Purification of the CD8+ and CD4+ T cells relied on negative isolation, and TEMRA cells underwent FACS enrichment. Germline V gives CDR1 DFQATT, CDR2 SNEGSKA (reference sequence). The germline V and J ends were trimmed by 0 bases and 2 bases, with 11 bases remaining between them. CDR3 length equals 16 residues.

The source material was CD4+ T cells from PBMCs. V and J are TRBV20-1 and TRBJ2-6; perhaps TRBD2 as D (6 bases). This TCR was recovered from a human donor with Susac syndrome. This chain's CDR3 is CSAREWGEAGANVLTF. In DNA, the CDR3 is TGCAGTGCTAGAGAGTGGGGGGAGGCTGGGGCCAACGTCCTGACTTTC.